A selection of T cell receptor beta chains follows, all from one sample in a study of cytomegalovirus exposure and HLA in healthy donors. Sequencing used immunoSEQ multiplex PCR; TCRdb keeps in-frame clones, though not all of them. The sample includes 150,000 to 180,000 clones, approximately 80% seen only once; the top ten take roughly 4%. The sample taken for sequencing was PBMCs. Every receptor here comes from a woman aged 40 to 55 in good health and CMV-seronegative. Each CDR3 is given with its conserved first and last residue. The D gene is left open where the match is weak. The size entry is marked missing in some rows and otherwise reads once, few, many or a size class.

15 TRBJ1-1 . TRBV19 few TGTGCCAGTAGTATTTCCGGGACAACGAACACTGAAGCTTTCTTT CASSISGTTNTEAFF
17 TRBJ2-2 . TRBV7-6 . TGTGCCAGCAGACCCCGGCAGGGGTCGTTGGACGCCGGGGAGCTGTTTTTT CASRPRQGSLDAGELFF
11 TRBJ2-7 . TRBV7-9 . TGTGCCAGCAGCCTTTTCTACGAGCAGTACTTC CASSLFYEQYF
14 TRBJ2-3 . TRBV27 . TGTGCCAGCAAACACGGAGGGGCAGGGAATACGCAGTATTTT CASKHGGAGNTQYF
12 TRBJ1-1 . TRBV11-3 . TGTGCCAGCAGCTCCTGGGGGGGGGAAGCTTTCTTT CASSSWGGEAFF
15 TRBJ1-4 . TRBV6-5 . TGTGCCAGCAGCGCTTCGACAGAGCCTAATGAAAAACTGTTTTTT CASSASTEPNEKLFF
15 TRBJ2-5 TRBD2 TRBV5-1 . TGCGCCAGCAGCTTTAGCGGGGGCGTTGGGGAGACCCAGTACTTC CASSFSGGVGETQYF
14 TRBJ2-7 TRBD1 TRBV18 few TGTGCCAGCTCAGACAGGGGGCTTAGGGACGAGCAGTACTTC CASSDRGLRDEQYF
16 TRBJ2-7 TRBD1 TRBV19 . TGTGCCAGTAGTACCCTCACAGGGGGCCTGACCTACGAGCAGTACTTC CASSTLTGGLTYEQYF
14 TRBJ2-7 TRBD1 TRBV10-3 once TGTGCCGTGGGGAATGGACAGGGGGGGTACGAGCAGTACTTC CAVGNGQGGYEQYF
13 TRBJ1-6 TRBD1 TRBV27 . TGTGCCAGCAGCCAGGGGGCGAATTCACCCCTCCACTTT CASSQGANSPLHF
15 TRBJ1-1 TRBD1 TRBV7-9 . TGTGCCAGCAGCTTATGGGGGACAGAGAACACTGAAGCTTTCTTT CASSLWGTENTEAFF
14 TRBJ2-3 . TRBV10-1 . TGCGCCAGCAGTGACGGTAGAAGCACAGATACGCAGTATTTT CASSDGRSTDTQYF
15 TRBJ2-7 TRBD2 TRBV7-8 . TGTGCCAGCAGCCTCGTGAGGGAGGGTTCCTACGAGCAGTACTTC CASSLVREGSYEQYF
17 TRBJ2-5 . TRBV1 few TGCACCAGCAGCCCTAGCTCCCCCGGGACAGGGCTCGGAGTCCGATACTTC CTSSPSSPGTGLGVRYF
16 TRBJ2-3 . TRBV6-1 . TGTGCCAGCAGTGAAATTGCCCGGGGGAGAGGTGATACGCAGTATTTT CASSEIARGRGDTQYF
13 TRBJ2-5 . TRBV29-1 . TGCAGCGTTGAGCCAGCGGGTCAAGAGACCCAGTACTTC CSVEPAGQETQYF
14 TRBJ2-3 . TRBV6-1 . TGTGCCAGCAGTGGCGGGGAAAGCACAGATACGCAGTATTTT CASSGGESTDTQYF
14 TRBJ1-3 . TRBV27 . TGTGCCAGCAGTTCAAACAGGGCTGGAAACACCATATATTTT CASSSNRAGNTIYF
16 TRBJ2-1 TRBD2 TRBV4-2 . TGTGCCAGCAGCCCCACGTCCAGCGGGGGATACAATGAGCAGTTCTTC CASSPTSSGGYNEQFF
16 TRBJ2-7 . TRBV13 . TGTGCCAGCAGCTTAGGGGCGGGTCCAGGCTCCTACGAGCAGTACTTC CASSLGAGPGSYEQYF
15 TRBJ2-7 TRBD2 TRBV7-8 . TGTGCCAGCCGCCCCCCGGGGGGGAGATCTCACGAGCAGTACTTC CASRPPGGRSHEQYF
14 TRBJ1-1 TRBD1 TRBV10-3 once TGTGCCATCAGGGAGACAGGGGATGGTACTGAAGCTTTCTTT CAIRETGDGTEAFF
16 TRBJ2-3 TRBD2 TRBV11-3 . TGTGCCAGCAGCCAAGGGACTAGCGGGACGACAGATACGCAGTATTTT CASSQGTSGTTDTQYF
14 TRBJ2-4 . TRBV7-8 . TGTGCCAGCAGCCGTTCGCCAGACAGTGTATCCCCCAACTTC CASSRSPDSVSPNF
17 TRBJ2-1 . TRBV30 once TGTGCCTGGAGATATAGCGTTTCATTAAGCTCCTACAATGAGCAGTTCTTC CAWRYSVSLSSYNEQFF
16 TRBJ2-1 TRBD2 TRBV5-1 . TGCGCCAGCAGCTCGGGAGGTCTAGCGGGTTACAATGAGCAGTTCTTC CASSSGGLAGYNEQFF
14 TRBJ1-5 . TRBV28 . TGTGCCAGCAGTTTGTTCGGGGGACGACAGCCCCAGCATTTT CASSLFGGRQPQHF
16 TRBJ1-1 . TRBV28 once TGTGCCAGCAGTTTTGGGTCCGTCGACATGAACACTGAAGCTTTCTTT CASSFGSVDMNTEAFF
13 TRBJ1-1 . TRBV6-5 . TGTGCCAGCAGCCAAACCTCAGGGGTGGGAGCTTTCTTT CASSQTSGVGAFF
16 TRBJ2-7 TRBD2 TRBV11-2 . TGTGCCAGCAGCTTAGTACTAGCGGGAGGGCGGTACGAGCAGTACTTC CASSLVLAGGRYEQYF
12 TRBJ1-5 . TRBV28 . TGTGCCAGCAGTCCTTATTATCAGCCCCAGCATTTT CASSPYYQPQHF
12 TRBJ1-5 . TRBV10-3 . TGTGCCATCAGCGGTCCCGATCAGCCCCAGCATTTT CAISGPDQPQHF
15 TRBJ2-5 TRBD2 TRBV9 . TGTGCCAGCACCCTAACTAGCGGGGGGAGAGAGACCCAGTACTTC CASTLTSGGRETQYF
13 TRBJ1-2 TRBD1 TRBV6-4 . TGTGCCAGCAGTGACCAGGGGGCAGGAGGCTACACCTTC CASSDQGAGGYTF
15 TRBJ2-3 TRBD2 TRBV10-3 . TGTGCCACGGCTCCGGGACTAGCGGTACCAGATACGCAGTATTTT CATAPGLAVPDTQYF
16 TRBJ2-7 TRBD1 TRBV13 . TGTGCCAGCAGCTTACAGCTGGGGACAGGGGGCTACGAGCAGTACTTC CASSLQLGTGGYEQYF
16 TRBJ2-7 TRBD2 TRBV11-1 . TGTGCCAGCAGCCCCTGGACTAGCGGGAGTACCTACGAGCAGTACTTC CASSPWTSGSTYEQYF
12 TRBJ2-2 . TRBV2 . TGTGCCAGCAGCGCCACAACCGGGGAGCTGTTTTTT CASSATTGELFF
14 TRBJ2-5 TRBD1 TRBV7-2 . TGTGCCAGCAGCCTACGGGACAGCCAAGAGACCCAGTACTTC CASSLRDSQETQYF
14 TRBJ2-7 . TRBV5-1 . TGCGCCAGCAGCTTGGACAGGGCTACCTACGAGCAGTACTTC CASSLDRATYEQYF
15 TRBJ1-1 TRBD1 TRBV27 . TGTGCCAGCAGTTTCGGCCAGGGGGCGTCCACTGAAGCTTTCTTT CASSFGQGASTEAFF
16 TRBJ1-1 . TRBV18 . TGTGCCAGCTCACCACCGGCGAGGGTGGAGAACACTGAAGCTTTCTTT CASSPPARVENTEAFF
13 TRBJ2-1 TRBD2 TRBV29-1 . TGCAGCGTTTGGAAGACTAGCGACAATGAGCAGTTCTTC CSVWKTSDNEQFF
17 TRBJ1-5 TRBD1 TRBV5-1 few TGCGCCAGCAGCTTGGGGACAGGGGGGTTTGGCAATCAGCCCCAGCATTTT CASSLGTGGFGNQPQHF
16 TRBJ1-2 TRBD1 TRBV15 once TGTGCCACCAGCAGACCCGGACAGGGAGGGGACTATGGCTACACCTTC CATSRPGQGGDYGYTF
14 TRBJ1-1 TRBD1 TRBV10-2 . TGCGCCAGCGGCCTGGGGACAGGGGCCACTGAAGCTTTCTTT CASGLGTGATEAFF
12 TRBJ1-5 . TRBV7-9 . TGTGCCAGCAGCTGGGGGGAGGGACTCCAGCATTTT CASSWGEGLQHF
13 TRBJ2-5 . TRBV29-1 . TGCAGCGTTGCGGCAGGGTTTAAAGAGACCCAGTACTTC CSVAAGFKETQYF
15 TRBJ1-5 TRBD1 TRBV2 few TGTGCCAGCAGTGGAGGACAGGGAGCCTACCAGCCCCAGCATTTT CASSGGQGAYQPQHF
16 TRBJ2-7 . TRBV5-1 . TGCGCCAGCGCGCCCGGGGATTGGGCCAGCTCCTACGAGCAGTACTTC CASAPGDWASSYEQYF
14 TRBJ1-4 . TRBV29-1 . TGCAGCGTTGTGCCTACAGGGTCGTTTGAAAAACTGTTTTTT CSVVPTGSFEKLFF
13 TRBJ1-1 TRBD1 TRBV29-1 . TGCAGCGCAAAGGGACAGGGCGGCACTGAAGCTTTCTTT CSAKGQGGTEAFF